The present T cell receptor beta chain was sequenced within a study of OX40 agonist ivuxolimab in advanced cancers. On the study more broadly: Ivuxolimab, which patients received intravenously every 2 weeks, was dosed at 0.01 to 10 mg/kg.

The study, taken as a whole, reports: At 0.1 to 3.0 mg/kg, CD4+ and CD8+ blood T cells expanded clonally by week 6.

TCRdb's table, derived via immunoSEQ multiplex PCR, lists solely in-frame clones and lacks some. The sample contains tens of thousands of clones, roughly nine tenths of which appear only once. The V and J ends lost 0 bases and 1 base respectively, with 10 bases between them. Germline loops: CDR1 SGHNT, CDR2 YYREEE (reference sequence). The CDR3 covers 15 residues. In the case of this clone: Antigen specificity is unknown.

Sequencing was performed on CD4+ or CD8+ T cells sorted from blood, taken in a trial of the OX40 agonist ivuxolimab. V is TRBV5-4 and J is TRBJ2-5; D assignment may be TRBD1 or TRBD2 (6 bases each). The receptor was derived from an adult with an advanced solid tumor such as melanoma, head and neck, liver or kidney cancer. The CDR3 nucleotides read TGTGCCAGCAGCTTGGAAGGGGGGATCCAAGAGACCCAGTACTTC. Encoded protein: CASSLEGGIQETQYF.